The 14 T cell receptor beta chains given below trace back to one sample, sequenced in a study of ipilimumab plus nivolumab after autologous stem cell transplantation. The repertoire was sequenced with immunoSEQ multiplex PCR; TCRdb's copy has only in-frame clones and lacks some. This repertoire shows almost 15,000 clones, roughly 79% found once; its top ten account for 8.5% to 12%. Sample: PBMCs, taken in a trial of ipilimumab plus nivolumab as post-transplant consolidation. Every receptor here comes from a male donor with primary mediastinal lymphoma.

This clone was counted once. The rearrangement links TRBV18 to TRBJ1-2, with a weak D call TRBD1 (5 bases). The CDR3 totals 13 residues. The germline V and J ends were trimmed by 4 bases and 6 bases, with 12 bases remaining between them. Germline values: CDR1 KGHSH, CDR2 LQKENI. CDR3 sequence (DNA): TGTGCCAGCTCACGGGGGATTGAGAATGGCTACACCTTC. It yields the protein CASSRGIENGYTF.

This clone has just one count. This rearrangement joins TRBV6-6 to TRBJ2-7; maybe TRBD2 (6 bases). The V gene lost 4 bases and the J gene lost 2 bases, with 9 bases spanning the gap. This CDR3 comprises 13 residues. Germline V gives CDR1 MNHNY, CDR2 SVGAGI (reference sequence). CDR3: CASSFGSPYEQYF. As DNA, the CDR3 is TGTGCCAGCAGTTTCGGGAGTCCCTACGAGCAGTACTTC.

By share of the sample, this clone is medium-sized (0.01 to 0.1%). This sequence joins TRBV18 and TRBJ2-7; 10 nucleotides match TRBD1. V was pared by 2 bases and J by 5 bases, with 6 bases of the junction left unmatched. Germline CDR1 KGHSH, CDR2 LQKENI. The CDR3 consists of 15 residues. CDR3 residues: CASSPMGQGLHEQYF. The CDR3 coding sequence is TGTGCCAGCTCACCAATGGGACAGGGGTTACACGAGCAGTACTTC.

This sequence joins TRBV7-9 and TRBJ2-7; TRBD2 is a possible D gene (5 bases). V was shortened by 1 base and J by 2 bases, with 12 bases between the two germline ends. Germline CDR1 and CDR2: SEHNR and FQNEAQ (reference sequence). This CDR3 spans 15 amino acids. CDR3 in amino acids: CASSLVAPMPYEQYF. In DNA, the CDR3 is TGTGCCAGCAGCTTAGTAGCGCCCATGCCCTACGAGCAGTACTTC. Based on the CDR3 plus reference TRBV7-9 and TRBJ2-7, the full variable domain is DTGVSQNPRHKITKRGQNVTFRCDPISEHNRLYWYRQTLGQGPEFLTYFQNEAQLEKSRLLSDRFSAERPKGSFSTLEIQRTEQGDSAMYLCASSLVAPMPYEQYFGPGTRLTVT.

The chain uses TRBV4-1 and TRBJ1-1; unclear D gene. CDR1 MGHRA and CDR2 YSYEKL come from the germline V gene. The V end lost 1 base, the J end lost 3 bases, and 15 bases lay between the germline ends. CDR3 length equals 16 residues. DNA of the CDR3: TGCGCCAGCAGCCAAGGATATAGGGTCCTTTACACTGAAGCTTTCTTT. Protein product: CASSQGYRVLYTEAFF.

The sample holds one count of this clone. V is TRBV7-9 and J is TRBJ1-4, with 10 bases aligning to TRBD1. J lost 8 bases, V lost 4 bases, and 7 bases had no gene match. Germline CDR1 and CDR2: SEHNR and FQNEAQ (reference sequence). The CDR3 is 15 residues long. The CDR3 DNA reads as TGTGCCAGCAGCTATCCGGGACAGGGGAGGGAAAAACTGTTTTTT. Translating it yields CASSYPGQGREKLFF.

The table lists this clone with a count of one. The V gene is TRBV19, the J gene TRBJ2-1; D is tentatively TRBD1 or TRBD2 (5 bases each). From germline, CDR1 is LNHDA and CDR2 SQIVND (reference sequence). CDR3 length: 14 amino acids. Here the CDR3 DNA reads TGTGCTGATTTCCGGGACCCCGAGTGGGATGAGCAGTTCTTC. This codes for CADFRDPEWDEQFF.

By share, this clone counts as medium-sized. The gene calls are TRBV10-3 and TRBJ2-5; the D gene could be TRBD1 or TRBD2 (6 bases each). Germline V gene lookup returns CDR1 ENHRY and CDR2 SYGVKD. Trimming shortened V by 6 bases and J by 5 bases, and 16 bases separated the two germline ends. The CDR3 length is 14 residues. The CDR3 region has the DNA TGTGCCATCAGGGAGGGGGGAAGGAAGGAGACCCAGTACTTC. Its protein product is CAIREGGRKETQYF.

V is TRBV7-3 and J is TRBJ2-1; TRBD2 agrees at 7 bases. V was clipped by 5 bases and J by 3 bases; unmatched bases: 4. Looked up from germline, CDR1 is SGHTA and CDR2 is FQGTGA. There are 14 residues in the CDR3. The DNA of the CDR3 is TGTGCCAGCAGCCCTGGGGGGGACTACAATGAGCAGTTCTTC. Translated, it gives CASSPGGDYNEQFF.

The V gene is TRBV15, the J gene TRBJ1-1; D ambiguous. From germline, CDR1 is LNHNV and CDR2 YYDKDF (reference sequence). CDR3 length: 14 residues. Trimming left V 2 bases short and J 2 bases short, with 9 bases between. DNA for the CDR3: TGTGCCACCAGCAGAATTGCAGTCAACACTGAAGCTTTCTTT. This translates into CATSRIAVNTEAFF.

The chain couples TRBV7-6 to TRBJ1-3; no definite D call. The CDR3 is 15 amino acids. Germline loops: CDR1 SGHVS, CDR2 FNYEAQ. Trimming cost V 5 bases and J 4 bases, with 15 bases left between them. The DNA of the CDR3 is TGTGCCAGCAGCATTGACAACCTCCTGGGAAACACCATATATTTT. Translating gives CASSIDNLLGNTIYF.

The chain carries TRBV5-1 and TRBJ2-5, with 9 positions matching TRBD2. Germline assignment: CDR1 SGHRS and CDR2 YFSETQ. This CDR3 is built from 16 residues. J was trimmed by 5 bases and V by 4 bases; bases with no gene match: 12. The CDR3 sequence is CASSPSGGAGGETQYF. The CDR3 region has the DNA TGCGCCAGCAGCCCATCGGGGGGCGCGGGGGGGGAGACCCAGTACTTC. The full variable domain, rest sourced from reference TRBV5-1 and TRBJ2-5, is KAGVTQTPRYLIKTRGQQVTLSCSPISGHRSVSWYQQTPGQGLQFLFEYFSETQRNKGNFPGRFSGRQFSNSRSEMNVSTLELGDSALYLCASSPSGGAGGETQYFGPGTRLLVL.

V and J are TRBV27 and TRBJ2-5; the D gene is possibly TRBD2 (5 bases). The germline CDR1 and CDR2 sequences are MNHEY and SMNVEV (reference sequence). The CDR3 length is 14 residues. V lost 0 bases, J lost 4 bases, and 9 bases lay in between. CDR3 bases: TGTGCCAGCAGTTTATCGACCAGCGGAGAGACCCAGTACTTC. Its translation is CASSLSTSGETQYF.

The chain is built from TRBV7-6 and TRBJ2-4, with D possibly matching TRBD2 (6 bases). The germline V gene has CDR1 SGHVS and CDR2 FNYEAQ. This CDR3 has 14 amino acids. The germline V and J ends were trimmed by 5 bases and 9 bases, with 17 bases remaining between them. Here the CDR3 reads CASSRDAGRSIQYF. CDR3 DNA: TGTGCCAGCAGCCGAGACGCGGGAAGAAGCATTCAGTACTTC.